This T cell receptor (beta chain) derives from a study of graft-versus-host responses after intestinal transplantation. Study observations and caveats: Detection of GvH clones occurred in recipient marrow, and some had their first appearance in ileum or blood. Early post-transplant HvG declines tracked with peak circulating GvH clone levels.

Profiled with immunoSEQ multiplex PCR; TCRdb holds only in-frame clones, not every one. The sample comprises some 110,000 clones, more than 80% of which are singletons, and 0.2% to 0.25% rests with the top ten. Comments on this clone: Its antigen is not known.

The germline gives CDR1 PRHDT, CDR2 FYEKMQ (reference sequence). Trimming shortened V by 5 bases and J by 2 bases, and 15 bases separated the two germline ends. This CDR3 is 16 amino acids long. The TCR was taken from a human donor who was the organ donor for an intestinal transplant. The sequenced sample was unstimulated CD4+ T cells sorted from spleen or lymph node cells, obtained before transplant. The rearrangement links TRBV13 to TRBJ2-2; no definite D call. The CDR3 spells CASSPMARRNTGELFF. DNA of the CDR3: TGTGCCAGCAGCCCGATGGCCAGGAGAAACACCGGGGAGCTGTTTTTT.